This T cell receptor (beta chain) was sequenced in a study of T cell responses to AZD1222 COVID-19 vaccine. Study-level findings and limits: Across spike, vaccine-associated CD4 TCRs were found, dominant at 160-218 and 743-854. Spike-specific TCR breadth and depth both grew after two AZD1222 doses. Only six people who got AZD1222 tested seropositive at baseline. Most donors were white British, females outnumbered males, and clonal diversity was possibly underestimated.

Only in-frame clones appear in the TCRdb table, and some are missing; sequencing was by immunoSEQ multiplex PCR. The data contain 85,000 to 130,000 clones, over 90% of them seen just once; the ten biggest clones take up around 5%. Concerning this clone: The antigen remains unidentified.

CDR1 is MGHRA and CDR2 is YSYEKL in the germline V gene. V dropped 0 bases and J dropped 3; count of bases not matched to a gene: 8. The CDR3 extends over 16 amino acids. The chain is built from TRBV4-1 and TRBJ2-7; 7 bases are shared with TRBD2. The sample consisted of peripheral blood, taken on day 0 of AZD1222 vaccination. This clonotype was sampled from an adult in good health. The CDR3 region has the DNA TGCGCCAGCAGCCAAGAAAGGCGGGAGACATACTACGAGCAGTACTTC. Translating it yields CASSQERRETYYEQYF.